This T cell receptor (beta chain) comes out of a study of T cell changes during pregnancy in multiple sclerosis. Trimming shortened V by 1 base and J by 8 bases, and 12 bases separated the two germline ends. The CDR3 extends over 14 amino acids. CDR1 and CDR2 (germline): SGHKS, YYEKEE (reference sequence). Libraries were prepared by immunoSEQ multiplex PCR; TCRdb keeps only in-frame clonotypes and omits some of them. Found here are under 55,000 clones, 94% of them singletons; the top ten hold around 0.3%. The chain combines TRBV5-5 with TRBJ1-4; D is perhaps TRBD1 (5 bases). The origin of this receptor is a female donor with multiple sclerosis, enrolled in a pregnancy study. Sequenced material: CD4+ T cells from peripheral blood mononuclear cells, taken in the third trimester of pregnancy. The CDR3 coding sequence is TGTGCCAGCAGCTTGTGGGGGGGAAGCGAAAAACTGTTTTTT. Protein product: CASSLWGGSEKLFF.